Here is one T cell receptor (beta chain) with its context. These data are taken from a study of blood T cell repertoires in COVID-19. Study information: The study drew acute and convalescent COVID-19 samples from the United States, Italy and Spain. Sources were T cells, B-cell-depleted T cells, or PBMCs; the material itself was cDNA or gDNA.

V was clipped by 3 bases and J by 10 bases; unmatched bases: 5. Germline V gives CDR1 DFQATT, CDR2 SNEGSKA (reference sequence). The CDR3 has 11 residues. Per the study methods: The assay estimated nucleated cells by amplifying reference gene primers. Clones were sequenced by immunoSEQ multiplex PCR, and TCRdb holds only the in-frame ones, with some missing. From that table come the V and J calls and clone size; the DNA was used to work out D and trimming. The table records approximately 250,000 clones, approximately 80% of them present only once. The chain is built from TRBV20-1 and TRBJ2-7; TRBD1 matches at 8 bases. The sample consisted of peripheral blood. The sequence was obtained from a human donor in a cohort sampled during active COVID-19. Here the CDR3 DNA reads TGCAGTGCTAGCAACAGGGGGTTTCAGTACTTC. It codes for CSASNRGFQYF.